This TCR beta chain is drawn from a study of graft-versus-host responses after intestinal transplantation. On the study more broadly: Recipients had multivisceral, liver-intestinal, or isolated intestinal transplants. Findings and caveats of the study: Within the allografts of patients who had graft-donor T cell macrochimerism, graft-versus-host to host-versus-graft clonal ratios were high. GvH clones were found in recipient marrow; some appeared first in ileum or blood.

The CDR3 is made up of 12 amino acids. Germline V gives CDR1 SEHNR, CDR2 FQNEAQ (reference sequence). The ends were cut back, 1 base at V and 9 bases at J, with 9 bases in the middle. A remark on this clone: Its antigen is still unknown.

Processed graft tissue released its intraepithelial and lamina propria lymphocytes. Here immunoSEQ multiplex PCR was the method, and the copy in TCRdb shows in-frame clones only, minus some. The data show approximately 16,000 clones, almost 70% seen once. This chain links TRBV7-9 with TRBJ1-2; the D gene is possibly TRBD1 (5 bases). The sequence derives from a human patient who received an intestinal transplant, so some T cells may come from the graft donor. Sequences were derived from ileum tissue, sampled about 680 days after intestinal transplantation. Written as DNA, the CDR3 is TGTGCCAGCAGCTTAGTTCAGGGAAGCTACACCTTC. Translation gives CASSLVQGSYTF.